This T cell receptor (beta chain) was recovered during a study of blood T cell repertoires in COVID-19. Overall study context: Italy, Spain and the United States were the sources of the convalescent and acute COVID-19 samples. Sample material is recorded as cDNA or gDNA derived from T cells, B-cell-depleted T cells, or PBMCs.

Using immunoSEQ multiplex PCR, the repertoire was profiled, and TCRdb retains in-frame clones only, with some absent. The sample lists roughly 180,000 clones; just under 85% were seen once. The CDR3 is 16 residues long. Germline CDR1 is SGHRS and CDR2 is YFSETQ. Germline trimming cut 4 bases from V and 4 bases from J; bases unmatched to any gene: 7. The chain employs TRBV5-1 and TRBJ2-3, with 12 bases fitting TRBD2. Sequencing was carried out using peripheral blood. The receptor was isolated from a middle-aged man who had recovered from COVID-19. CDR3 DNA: TGCGCCAGCAGCACCGGGGGACTAGCGGGCTCAGATACGCAGTATTTT. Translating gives CASSTGGLAGSDTQYF.